This is a list of T cell receptor beta chains from one sample in a study of T cells in Graves' hyperthyroidism and ophthalmopathy. TCRdb reanalysed the multiplex PCR reads using MiXCR and keeps one entry per CDR3 protein. This sample carries hundreds of thousands of distinct CDR3 sequences, 18% of them seen once, and the ten largest clones take around 17%. The sequenced material came from blood. Source of these receptors: a woman aged 45-59 years with Graves' hyperthyroidism that later progressed to Graves' ophthalmopathy. Both conserved end residues are part of each CDR3. The D gene is left open where the match is weak. The size field is filled for only some rows; it gives once, few, many or a size class.

d_call,v_call,cdr3_length,clone_size,j_call,cdr3_nt,cdr3_aa
TRBD2,TRBV3-1,15,-,TRBJ2-7,TGTGCCAGCAGCCCCCTTCCTAGCGGAGCCTACGAGCAGTACTTC,CASSPLPSGAYEQYF
TRBD2,TRBV5-1,17,many,TRBJ2-1,TGCGCCAGCAGCACTGTAACCGGGACTAGCGTGTACAATGAGCAGTTCTTC,CASSTVTGTSVYNEQFF
TRBD2,TRBV9,14,-,TRBJ2-1,TGTGCCAGCAGCGCCCCAGCGGGGGGGCATGAGCAGTTCTTC,CASSAPAGGHEQFF
TRBD1,TRBV2,14,once,TRBJ2-7,TGTGCCAGCAGAACGGACAGGGGGCCGGGCGAGCAGTACTTC,CASRTDRGPGEQYF
TRBD1,TRBV12-3/TRBV12-4,14,many,TRBJ1-4,TGTGCCAGCAGCGAAGGGGACAGGGTGGAAAAACTGTTTTTT,CASSEGDRVEKLFF
TRBD1,TRBV7-4,16,many,TRBJ1-5,TGTGCCAGGGGGACAGGGGGAGACTATAGCAATCAGCCCCAGCATTTT,CARGTGGDYSNQPQHF
-,TRBV5-6,17,-,TRBJ1-6,TGTGCCAGCACCTTGGGGGGACAACTACTCTATAATTCACCCCTCCACTTT,CASTLGGQLLYNSPLHF
-,TRBV29-1,12,-,TRBJ2-5,TGCAGCGCACCTTCGGGACCAGAGACCCAGTACTTC,CSAPSGPETQYF
TRBD1,TRBV5-1,14,-,TRBJ2-5,TGCGCCAGCAGCCCAGGACAGGTCCGAGAGACCCAGTACTTC,CASSPGQVRETQYF
TRBD1,TRBV11-2,15,many,TRBJ1-5,TGTGCCAGCAGCTTAGGGGGACAGGGAAGTCAGCCCCAGCATTTT,CASSLGGQGSQPQHF
TRBD2,TRBV20-1,16,-,TRBJ2-1,TGCAGTGCTAGTTTTGAGTCAGCGGGGGTGGATGATGAGCAGTTCTTC,CSASFESAGVDDEQFF
TRBD1,TRBV5-1,15,-,TRBJ1-2,TGCGCCAGCAGCTTGTCTACAGGGGCAAACTATGGCTACACCTTC,CASSLSTGANYGYTF
-,TRBV11-2,15,-,TRBJ2-5,TGTGCCAGCAGCTTAGGTCCCAGGGTACAAGAGACCCAGTACTTC,CASSLGPRVQETQYF
-,TRBV18,12,many,TRBJ2-5,TGTGCCAGCTCATACAGACAAGAGACCCAGTACTTC,CASSYRQETQYF
-,TRBV7-9,15,few,TRBJ1-5,TGTGCCAGCAGCTCCCAACCAGGGACGGGACAGCCCCAGCATTTT,CASSSQPGTGQPQHF
TRBD2,TRBV20-1,15,many,TRBJ2-1,TGCAGTGCTCCAAGAGCGGGGGGGCCTTACAATGAGCAGTTCTTC,CSAPRAGGPYNEQFF
TRBD2,TRBV18,16,-,TRBJ2-3,TGTGCCAGCTCAACTAAAGCGGGGCTGAGCACAGATACGCAGTATTTT,CASSTKAGLSTDTQYF
-,TRBV3-1,13,-,TRBJ1-1,TGTGCCAGCAGCCAAATGGCGAACACTGAAGCTTTCTTT,CASSQMANTEAFF
TRBD2,TRBV2,16,many,TRBJ2-1,TGTGCCAGCAGTGAAGATCCCCTAGCGGCGAGGGGTGAGCAGTTCTTC,CASSEDPLAARGEQFF
-,TRBV7-8,15,-,TRBJ2-5,TGTGCCAGCAGCACAGGGCCCGGGTTCACAGAGACCCAGTACTTC,CASSTGPGFTETQYF
TRBD1,TRBV5-8,16,-,TRBJ2-1,TGTGCCAGCTTGACAGGGACAGGGAGCTCCTACAATGAGCAGTTCTTC,CASLTGTGSSYNEQFF
-,TRBV4-1,17,-,TRBJ1-3,TGCGCCAGCAGCCAACTACCCTATGCCGAGGATGGAAACACCATATATTTT,CASSQLPYAEDGNTIYF
-,TRBV4-2,17,few,TRBJ1-1,TGTGCCAGCAGCAGACCCGGGGCACAGCGGGCGAACACTGAAGCTTTCTTT,CASSRPGAQRANTEAFF
-,TRBV5-6,15,-,TRBJ1-1,TGTGCCAGCAGCTTGGAGGTCAGCTTGAACACTGAAGCTTTCTTT,CASSLEVSLNTEAFF
-,TRBV19,17,few,TRBJ1-1,TGTGCCAGTAGTATAGACCTGGGACGGACGATGAACACTGAAGCTTTCTTT,CASSIDLGRTMNTEAFF
TRBD1,TRBV30,13,few,TRBJ2-1,TGTGCCTGGAGTCCGGACAGGGAAGGTGAGCAGTTCTTC,CAWSPDREGEQFF
TRBD2,TRBV6-1,15,-,TRBJ2-1,TGTGCCAGCAGTGAACTAGCGGGGGGGACCCGGGCGCAGTTCTTC,CASSELAGGTRAQFF
-,TRBV5-1,14,many,TRBJ2-5,TGCGCCAGCAGCTCCACCGGGGCCCAAGAGACCCAGTACTTC,CASSSTGAQETQYF
-,TRBV12-3/TRBV12-4,14,-,TRBJ2-1,TGTGCCAGCAGTTACGTTGCTGCGCCTGGTGAGCAGTTCTTC,CASSYVAAPGEQFF
-,TRBV6-1,12,-,TRBJ2-5,TGTGCCAGCAGTAGCCCCTCAGAGACCCAGTACTTC,CASSSPSETQYF
TRBD2,TRBV7-2,15,few,TRBJ2-2,TGTGCCAGCAGCTCCGGACTAGCGGGGACGGAGGAGCTGTTTTTT,CASSSGLAGTEELFF
TRBD2,TRBV3-1,19,few,TRBJ2-3,TGTGCCAGCAGCCAAACCGGGACTAGCGGGGCCCCTAGCACAGATACGCAGTATTTT,CASSQTGTSGAPSTDTQYF
-,TRBV2,13,many,TRBJ2-5,TGTGCCAGCAGAGGATACGGGGCAGAGACCCAGTACTTC,CASRGYGAETQYF
-,TRBV27,15,-,TRBJ1-5,TGTGCCAGCAGTTTGACAGGATCTTACGGACAGCCCCAGCATTTT,CASSLTGSYGQPQHF
-,TRBV15,15,-,TRBJ2-5,TGTGCCACCAGCAGAGATCGACTAAACCAAGAGACCCAGTACTTC,CATSRDRLNQETQYF
-,TRBV9,15,-,TRBJ2-7,TGTGCCAGCAGCGTAGCAACGGGAACCTCCTACGAGCAGTACTTC,CASSVATGTSYEQYF
-,TRBV7-3,13,-,TRBJ2-1,TGTGCCAGCAGCTTCGGACGAGACAATGAGCAGTTCTTC,CASSFGRDNEQFF
-,TRBV6-1,15,-,TRBJ1-1,TGTGCCAGCAGTGAGGATAGATTGTTGAACACTGAAGCTTTCTTT,CASSEDRLLNTEAFF
-,TRBV29-1,14,-,TRBJ2-1,TGCAGCGTGATAGACCCAGCGCCTTACAATGAGCAGTTCTTC,CSVIDPAPYNEQFF
TRBD1,TRBV9,16,few,TRBJ2-5,TGTGCCAGCAGCGTAGACCCAGGGGGCGAGCAACAGACCCAGTACTTC,CASSVDPGGEQQTQYF
TRBD2,TRBV4-2,19,-,TRBJ2-5,TGTGCCAGCAGCCAAGAGGTCCCGGGGGGGTGGGAGTACCAAGAGACCCAGTACTTC,CASSQEVPGGWEYQETQYF
TRBD1,TRBV12-3/TRBV12-4,14,-,TRBJ2-7,TGTGCCAGCAGTTCGACAGGGAAAACCTACGAGCAGTACTTC,CASSSTGKTYEQYF
TRBD1,TRBV5-6,15,few,TRBJ1-1,TGTGCCAGCAGCTTACCAGGGGGATTGAACACTGAAGCTTTCTTT,CASSLPGGLNTEAFF
-,TRBV2,13,many,TRBJ1-2,TGTGCCAGCACCCTCACCGACGAACTGGGCTACACCTTC,CASTLTDELGYTF
-,TRBV9,15,-,TRBJ2-6,TGTGCCAGCAGCCCAATGGGGACTGGGGCCAACGTCCTGACTTTC,CASSPMGTGANVLTF
-,TRBV9,14,few,TRBJ2-3,TGTGCCAGCATGGGGGGACCTAACACAGATACGCAGTATTTT,CASMGGPNTDTQYF
TRBD1,TRBV5-5,14,many,TRBJ2-2,TGTGCCAGCACCAGGACAGGTTCTGACGGGGAGCTGTTTTTT,CASTRTGSDGELFF
-,TRBV20-1,14,-,TRBJ1-5,TGCAGTGCTAGTGGAGGGGAGGGCAATCAGCCCCAGCATTTT,CSASGGEGNQPQHF
-,TRBV6-1,13,many,TRBJ1-2,TGTGCCAGCAGTCGGGACTGGGAGGAAGGCTACACCTTC,CASSRDWEEGYTF
-,TRBV10-3,13,many,TRBJ2-3,TGTGCCATCCGGGACACTAGCACAGATACGCAGTATTTT,CAIRDTSTDTQYF
-,TRBV2,16,many,TRBJ2-2,TGTGCCAGCAGTGAAGCTAGGACACCGAACACCGGGGAGCTGTTTTTT,CASSEARTPNTGELFF
-,TRBV19,14,few,TRBJ1-5,TGTGCCAGTAGTATAGCCGGGGAGGGTCAGCCCCAGCATTTT,CASSIAGEGQPQHF
-,TRBV20-1,11,-,TRBJ2-1,TGCAGTGCTCCGACTAACAATGAGCAGTTCTTC,CSAPTNNEQFF
-,TRBV2,15,-,TRBJ1-5,TGTGCCAGCAGCCCGGGACCGCATAGCAATCAGCCCCAGCATTTT,CASSPGPHSNQPQHF
-,TRBV20-1,15,many,TRBJ2-3,TGCAGTGCTGTAAAACCGGGACGGGGCACAGATACGCAGTATTTT,CSAVKPGRGTDTQYF
-,TRBV6-2/TRBV6-3,14,-,TRBJ1-2,TGTGCCAGCAGCCTTCGGGCCATGGGGTATGGCTACACCTTC,CASSLRAMGYGYTF
TRBD1,TRBV11-2,18,few,TRBJ2-1,TGTGCCAGCAGCTCACGTCGGGACAGCTCGAGCTCCTACAATGAGCAGTTCTTC,CASSSRRDSSSSYNEQFF
TRBD1,TRBV6-1,14,-,TRBJ1-2,TGTGCCAGCAGTCGGCTCGACAGGGTGGATGGTTACACCTTC,CASSRLDRVDGYTF
-,TRBV7-6,14,-,TRBJ2-7,TGTGCCAGCAGCTCCCCGGCCCTGTTCTACGAGCAGTACTTC,CASSSPALFYEQYF